This T cell receptor beta chain was obtained from a study of blood T cell repertoires in COVID-19. This clone was seen a handful of times. Generated by immunoSEQ multiplex PCR, the TCRdb table keeps only in-frame clones and is missing some. The data show 380,000 or so clones, roughly 90% seen once. The sequence was collected from a man in his forties with acute or convalescent COVID-19. The material sequenced was peripheral blood.

Here the CDR3 DNA reads TGTGCCAGCAGCTTGGGCGGGAGCTCCTACAATGAGCAGTTCTTC. Protein sequence: CASSLGGSSYNEQFF. The chain recombines TRBV5-8 with TRBJ2-1; 7 nucleotides agree with TRBD2. Trimming at V came to 0 bases and at J to 0 bases, leaving 0 bases not matched to a gene. Germline values: CDR1 SGHTS, CDR2 YDEGEE. The CDR3 runs 15 residues.